The 9 T cell receptor beta chains presented below share a single source sample, sequenced in a study of CD8 T cells in Susac syndrome. The RNA, about 0.5 to 1 ug, was put through reverse transcription using random hexamers. Via MiXCR, TCRdb re-called the immunoSEQ multiplex PCR reads, giving one row per CDR3 protein. The data show approximately 180,000 distinct CDR3 sequences, around 90% seen once. Source material: CD4+ T cells from PBMCs. Every receptor here comes from a human donor with Susac syndrome.

Note on this clonotype: The junction departs from the called germline gene at one end, perhaps through a read error. This chain uses TRBV20-1 with TRBJ1-5; D not resolved. The germline CDR1 and CDR2 sequences are DFQATT and SNEGSKA (reference sequence). The CDR3 spans 14 residues. CDR3 nucleotide sequence: TGCAGTGCTAGAGTCAGGTCCCGTAATCAGCCCCGGCATTTT. Amino acids: CSARVRSRNQPRHF.

The V gene is TRBV30, the J gene TRBJ1-2; the D gene is possibly TRBD1 (6 bases). Between the trimmed V and J ends, which lost 2 bases and 0 bases, there was a span of 10 bases. CDR1 GTSNPN and CDR2 SVGIG come from the germline V gene (reference sequence). The CDR3 runs 14 residues. CDR3 DNA sequence: TGTGCCTGGAGTTACAGGGCCTCTAACTATGGCTACACCTTC. Translated: CAWSYRASNYGYTF.

V gene TRBV9 combines with J gene TRBJ2-5; 7 nucleotides align to TRBD1. CDR1 is SGDLS, CDR2 YYNGEE, per germline. Trimming took 6 bases from V and 5 from J; bases not matched to a gene: 7. The CDR3 consists of 13 residues. Here the CDR3 DNA reads TGTGCCAGCACTACAGGGGCTGATGAGACCCAGTACTTC. Translated, it gives CASTTGADETQYF.

In this sample, this clonotype turned up once. The rearrangement links TRBV5-1 to TRBJ1-3; TRBD1 agrees at 8 bases. V was clipped by 4 bases and J by 4 bases; unmatched bases: 10. The CDR3 is 16 residues long. Germline lookup yields CDR1 SGHRS and CDR2 YFSETQ. CDR3 loop: CASSLMTGAAGNTIYF. In nucleotides, the CDR3 is TGCGCCAGCAGCCTTATGACAGGGGCTGCAGGAAACACCATATATTTT.

The chain is built from TRBV23-1 and TRBJ1-1; D gene ambiguous. TRBV23-1 is known as an ORF, though its function is uncertain. V was pared by 3 bases and J by 5 bases, with 10 bases between. This CDR3 is built from 13 residues. The CDR3 region is CASSHTSETEAFF. CDR3 coding DNA: TGCGCCAGCAGTCATACATCCGAAACTGAAGCTTTCTTT.

The chain combines TRBV7-2 with TRBJ1-3; the D is unclear. The V end lost 5 bases, the J end lost 2 bases, and 16 bases lay between the germline ends. The CDR3 is 16 amino acids. Germline CDR1 reads SGHTA; CDR2 reads FQGNSA. CDR3 DNA sequence: TGTGCCAGCAGCCGCATGGACCTCAGTACTGGAAACACCATATATTTT. Amino acid sequence: CASSRMDLSTGNTIYF.

This clonotype has a handful of counts. As DNA, the CDR3 is TGCGCCAGCAGCCGCCAGACAGTCAGTAGAACCTACGAGCAGTACTTC. Translation gives CASSRQTVSRTYEQYF. This chain joins TRBV4-1 and TRBJ2-7; D perhaps matches TRBD1 (5 bases). Per germline, CDR1 MGHRA and CDR2 YSYEKL. The CDR3 is made up of 16 amino acids. V lost 4 bases and J lost 2, with 18 bases in between.

V usage is TRBV29-1 and J usage is TRBJ2-5; tentatively, D is TRBD1 (6 bases). Germline-derived CDR1 and CDR2 are SQVTM and ANQGSEA. With 4 bases removed from V and 2 bases from J, the gap between germline ends came to 11 bases. CDR3 length equals 13 residues. CDR3 residues: CSVAGTLQETQYF. The CDR3 DNA reads TGCAGCGTTGCCGGGACATTGCAAGAGACCCAGTACTTC. The full variable domain, completed using reference TRBV29-1 and TRBJ2-5, is SAVISQKPSRDICQRGTSLTIQCQVDSQVTMMFWYRQQPGQSLTLIATANQGSEATYESGFVIDKFPISRPNLTFSTLTVSNMSPEDSSIYLCSVAGTLQETQYFGPGTRLLVL.

The chain links TRBV4-1 to TRBJ1-4; TRBD1 aligns across 11 bases. V lost 4 bases to trimming and J lost 3 bases; unmatched junction nucleotides: 7. CDR3 length: 17 residues. Germline values: CDR1 MGHRA, CDR2 YSYEKL. The CDR3 is CASSLRTGGASNEKLFF. CDR3 sequence (DNA): TGCGCCAGCAGCCTCAGGACAGGGGGCGCTTCTAATGAAAAACTGTTTTTT.